This TCR beta chain is drawn from a study of blood T cells in healthy people across ages. Using a J-beta primer mix together with a sample-barcoded 5' primer, a second PCR was run for roughly 6 to 12 cycles. One entry per CDR3 protein, called by TCRdb with MiXCR from the 5' RACE reads. The profile shows about 1.6 million distinct CDR3 sequences, about 32% of them singletons. Losses at the gene ends were 6 bases for V and 12 bases for J; bases not matched to a gene: 8. Germline V gene sequence: CDR1 DFQATT, CDR2 SNEGSKA (reference sequence). CDR3 length: 11 residues. This clonotype was counted between two and nine times.

The chain employs TRBV20-1 and TRBJ2-1, with TRBD2 matching 7 bases. Source material: blood. This receptor was identified in a woman in her 30s in good health. CDR3 amino acids: CSAITSVAQFF. CDR3 sequence (DNA): TGCAGTGCAATAACTAGCGTTGCGCAGTTCTTC.